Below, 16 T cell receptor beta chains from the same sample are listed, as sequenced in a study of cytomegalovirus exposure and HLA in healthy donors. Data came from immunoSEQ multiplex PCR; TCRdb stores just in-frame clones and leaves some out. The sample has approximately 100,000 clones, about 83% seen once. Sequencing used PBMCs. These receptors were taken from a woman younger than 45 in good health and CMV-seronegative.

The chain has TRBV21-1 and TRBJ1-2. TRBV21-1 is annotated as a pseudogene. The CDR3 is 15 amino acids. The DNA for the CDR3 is TGTGCCAGCAGCACCGTTACGGGGTTTGAAAACGGCTACACCTTC. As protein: CASSTVTGFENGYTF.

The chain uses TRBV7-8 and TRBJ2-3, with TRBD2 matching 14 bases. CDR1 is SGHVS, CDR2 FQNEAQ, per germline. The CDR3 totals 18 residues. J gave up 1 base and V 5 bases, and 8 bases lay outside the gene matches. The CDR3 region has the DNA TGTGCCAGCAGCAACCGGGGACTAGCGGGGGCCGGCACAGATACGCAGTATTTT. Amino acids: CASSNRGLAGAGTDTQYF.

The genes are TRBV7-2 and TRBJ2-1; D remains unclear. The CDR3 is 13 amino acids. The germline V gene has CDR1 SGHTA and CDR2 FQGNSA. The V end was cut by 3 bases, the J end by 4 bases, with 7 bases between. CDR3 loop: CASSLAAYNEQFF. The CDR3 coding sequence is TGTGCCAGCAGCTTGGCCGCTTACAATGAGCAGTTCTTC.

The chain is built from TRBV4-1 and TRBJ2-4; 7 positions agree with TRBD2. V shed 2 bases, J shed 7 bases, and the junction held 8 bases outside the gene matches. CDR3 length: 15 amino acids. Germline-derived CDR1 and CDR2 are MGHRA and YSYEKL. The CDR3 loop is CASSQMGGKSNIQYF. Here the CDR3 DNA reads TGCGCCAGCAGCCAAATGGGGGGGAAATCGAACATTCAGTACTTC.

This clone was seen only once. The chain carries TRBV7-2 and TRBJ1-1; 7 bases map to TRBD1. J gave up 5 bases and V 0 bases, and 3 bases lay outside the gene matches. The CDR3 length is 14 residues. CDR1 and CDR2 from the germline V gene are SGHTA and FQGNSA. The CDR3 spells CASSLAGTATEAFF. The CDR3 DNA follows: TGTGCCAGCAGCTTAGCCGGGACAGCAACTGAAGCTTTCTTT.

CDR3 in amino acids: CASSLSSGLYEQYF. The CDR3 DNA sequence: TGTGCCAGCAGCTTGAGTTCAGGGTTATACGAGCAGTACTTC. The chain employs TRBV11-2 and TRBJ2-7; D is perhaps TRBD1 (5 bases). The CDR3 covers 14 residues. CDR1 is SGHAT, CDR2 FQNNGV, per germline. V was cut by 3 bases and J by 4 bases, with 13 bases left in between.

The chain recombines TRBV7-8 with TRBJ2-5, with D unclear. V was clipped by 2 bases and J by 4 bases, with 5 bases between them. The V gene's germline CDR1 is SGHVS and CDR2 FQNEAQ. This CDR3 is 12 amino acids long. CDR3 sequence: CASSLRGETQYF. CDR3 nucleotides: TGTGCCAGCAGCTTAAGAGGAGAGACCCAGTACTTC.

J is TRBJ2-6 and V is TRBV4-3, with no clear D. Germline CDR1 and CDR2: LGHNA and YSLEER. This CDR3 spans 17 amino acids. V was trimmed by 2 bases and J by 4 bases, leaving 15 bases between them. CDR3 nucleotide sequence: TGCGCCAGCAGCCAAAACAATGGTGCTGCAGGGGCCAACGTCCTGACTTTC. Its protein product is CASSQNNGAAGANVLTF.

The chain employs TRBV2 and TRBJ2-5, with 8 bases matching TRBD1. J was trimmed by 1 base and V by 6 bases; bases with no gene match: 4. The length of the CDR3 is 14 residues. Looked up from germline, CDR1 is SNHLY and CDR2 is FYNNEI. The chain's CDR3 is CASSADRGQETQYF. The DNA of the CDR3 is TGTGCCAGCAGCGCAGACAGGGGCCAAGAGACCCAGTACTTC.

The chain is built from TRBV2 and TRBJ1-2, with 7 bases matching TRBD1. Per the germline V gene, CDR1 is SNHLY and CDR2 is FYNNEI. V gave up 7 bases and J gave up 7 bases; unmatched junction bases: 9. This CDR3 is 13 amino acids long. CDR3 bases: TGTGCCAGCAAAAGAGGGGGCGGAACTGGCTACACCTTC. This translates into CASKRGGGTGYTF.

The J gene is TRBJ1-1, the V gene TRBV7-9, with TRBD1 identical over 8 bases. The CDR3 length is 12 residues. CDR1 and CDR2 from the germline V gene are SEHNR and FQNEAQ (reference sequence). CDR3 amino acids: CGPGTGNTEAFF. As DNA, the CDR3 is TGTGGACCCGGGACAGGGAACACTGAAGCTTTCTTT. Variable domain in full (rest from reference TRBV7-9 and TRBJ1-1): DTGVSQNPRHKITKRGQNVTFRCDPISEHNRLYWYRQTLGQGPEFLTYFQNEAQLEKSRLLSDRFSAERPKGSFSTLEIQRTEQGDSAMYLCGPGTGNTEAFFGQGTRLTVV.

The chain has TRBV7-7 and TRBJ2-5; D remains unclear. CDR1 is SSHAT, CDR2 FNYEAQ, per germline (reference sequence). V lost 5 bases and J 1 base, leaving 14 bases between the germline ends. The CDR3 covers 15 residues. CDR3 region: CASSPVRSVQETQYF. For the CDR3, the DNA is TGTGCCAGCAGCCCTGTGAGGTCGGTCCAAGAGACCCAGTACTTC.

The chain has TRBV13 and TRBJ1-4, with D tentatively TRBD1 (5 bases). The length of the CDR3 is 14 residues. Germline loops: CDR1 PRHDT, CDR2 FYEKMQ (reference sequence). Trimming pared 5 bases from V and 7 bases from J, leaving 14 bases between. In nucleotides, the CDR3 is TGTGCCAGCAGCCGGGGGTCTGGGATTGAAAAACTGTTTTTT. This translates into CASSRGSGIEKLFF.

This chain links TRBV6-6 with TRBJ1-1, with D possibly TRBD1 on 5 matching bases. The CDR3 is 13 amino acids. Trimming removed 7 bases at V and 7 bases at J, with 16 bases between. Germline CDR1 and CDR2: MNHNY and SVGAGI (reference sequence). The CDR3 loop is CASIYRGGGEAFF. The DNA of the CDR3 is TGTGCCAGCATATACCGCGGGGGAGGTGAAGCTTTCTTT.

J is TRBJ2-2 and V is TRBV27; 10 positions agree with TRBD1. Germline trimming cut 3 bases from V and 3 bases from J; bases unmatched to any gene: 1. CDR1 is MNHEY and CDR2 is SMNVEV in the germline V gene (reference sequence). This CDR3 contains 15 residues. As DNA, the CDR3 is TGTGCCAGCAGTTTCGACAGGGGGCACACCGGGGAGCTGTTTTTT. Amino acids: CASSFDRGHTGELFF.

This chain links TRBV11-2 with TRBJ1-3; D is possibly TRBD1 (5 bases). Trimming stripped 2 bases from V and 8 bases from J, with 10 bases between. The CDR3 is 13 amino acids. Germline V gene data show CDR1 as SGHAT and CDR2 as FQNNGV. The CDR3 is CASSLWIGDTIYF. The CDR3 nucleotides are TGTGCCAGCAGCTTATGGATAGGGGACACCATATATTTT.